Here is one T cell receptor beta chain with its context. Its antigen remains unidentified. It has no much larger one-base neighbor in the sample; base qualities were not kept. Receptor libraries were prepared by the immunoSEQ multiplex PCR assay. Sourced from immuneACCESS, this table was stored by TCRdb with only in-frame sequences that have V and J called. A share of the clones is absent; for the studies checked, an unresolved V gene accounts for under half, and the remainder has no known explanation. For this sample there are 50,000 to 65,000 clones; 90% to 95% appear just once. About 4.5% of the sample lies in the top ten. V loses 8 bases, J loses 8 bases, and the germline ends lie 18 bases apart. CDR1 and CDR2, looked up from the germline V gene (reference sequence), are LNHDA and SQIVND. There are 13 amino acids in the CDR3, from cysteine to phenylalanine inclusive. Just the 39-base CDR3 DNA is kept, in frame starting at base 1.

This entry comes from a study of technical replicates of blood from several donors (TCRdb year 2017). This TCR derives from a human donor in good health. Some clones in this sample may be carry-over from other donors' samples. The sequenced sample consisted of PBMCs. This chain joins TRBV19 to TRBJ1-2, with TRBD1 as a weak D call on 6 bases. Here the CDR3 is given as CASGADRVKGYTF. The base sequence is TGTGCCAGTGGGGCGGACAGAGTGAAGGGCTACACCTTC.